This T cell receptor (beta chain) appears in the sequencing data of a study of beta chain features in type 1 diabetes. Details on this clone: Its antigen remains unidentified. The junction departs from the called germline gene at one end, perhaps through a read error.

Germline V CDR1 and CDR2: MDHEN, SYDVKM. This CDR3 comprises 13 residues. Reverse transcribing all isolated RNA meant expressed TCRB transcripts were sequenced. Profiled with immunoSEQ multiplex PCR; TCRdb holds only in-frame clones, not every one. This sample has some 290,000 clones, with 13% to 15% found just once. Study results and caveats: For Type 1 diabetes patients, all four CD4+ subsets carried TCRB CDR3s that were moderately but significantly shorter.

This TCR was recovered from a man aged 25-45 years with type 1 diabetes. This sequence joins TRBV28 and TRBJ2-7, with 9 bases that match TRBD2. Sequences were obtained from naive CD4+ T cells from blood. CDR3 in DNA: TGTGCCAGCAATTTAGCGGGAGTCGGAGAGCAGTACTTC. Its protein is CASNLAGVGEQYF.